This TCR beta chain derives from a study of T cell changes during pregnancy in multiple sclerosis (dated by TCRdb to between 2018 and 2021). Describing the broader study: In women with multiple sclerosis, the researchers looked at how the T cell repertoire shifted as pregnancy progressed.

Germline trimming amounts to 3 bases on V and 1 base on J, with 3 as the count of junction bases outside the gene matches. Including cysteine and phenylalanine, the CDR3 has 15 amino acids. Only the CDR3 portion is preserved as DNA: 45 bases, with reading frame beginning at the first base. CDR1 and CDR2, per the germline V gene, are MNHNS and SASEGT. Library generation was performed with the immunoSEQ multiplex PCR assay. TCRdb took over this immuneACCESS table, retaining in-frame rearrangements with V and J assigned. Such tables are incomplete; in checked studies, under half of the missing clones stem from an unresolved V gene, and the remainder is unexplained. This sample gives about 110,000 clones in total; around 90% of them show up just once. The top ten constitute around 1.6% of the sample. Regarding this clone: Its antigen is unknown. No much larger clone is present one base from it, and per-base qualities are unavailable.

This clonotype was sampled from a female donor with multiple sclerosis, enrolled in a pregnancy study. The chain links TRBV6-1 with TRBJ2-1; TRBD1 fits 7 bases in the junction. Sample: peripheral blood, taken before pregnancy. The nucleotides are TGTGCCAGCAGTGACCGACAGGGATCCTACAATGAGCAGTTCTTC. Its protein product is CASSDRQGSYNEQFF.